This is a list of T cell receptor beta chains from one sample in a study of cytomegalovirus exposure and HLA in healthy donors. Profiling relied on immunoSEQ multiplex PCR, and the TCRdb table lists in-frame clones only, not all of them. The table records 100,000 to 150,000 clones, about three quarters of them present only once. The sample comprised PBMCs. All receptors derive from a woman in her thirties in good health and CMV-seronegative. The conserved cysteine and the conserved F or W are not part of the CDR3 here.

v_call	j_call	cdr3_aa
TRBV30	TRBJ1-2	AWRTDSLYGYT
TRBV5-5	TRBJ2-5	ASSAQGGLETQY
TRBV5-8	TRBJ2-2	ASTQPGTDTGELF
TRBV27	TRBJ2-5	ASSSGLAEFQETQY
TRBV18	TRBJ1-2	ASSPRDRVYGYT
TRBV7-9	TRBJ2-4	ASTPMGGQNIQY
TRBV25-1	TRBJ1-5	ASSESGGGVGNQPQH
TRBV5-1	TRBJ1-5	ASSTDPTGSGQPQH
TRBV30	TRBJ2-5	ACEGASGPQETQY
TRBV19	TRBJ1-6	ASSFQDRGRKSPLH
TRBV19	TRBJ2-3	ASSTQTGWMTDTQY
TRBV5-4	TRBJ2-3	ASSFSGGGTRTDTQY
TRBV4-3	TRBJ2-1	ASSQGASGRHNEQF
TRBV4-1	TRBJ2-1	ASSSTTGGSYNEQF
TRBV5-1	TRBJ2-7	ASSLGQGDEQY
TRBV27	TRBJ2-4	ASSLEDRLAKNIQY
TRBV4-1	TRBJ1-1	ASSQDRAVAAF
TRBV9	TRBJ2-3	ASSVAGTSGGGTQY
TRBV7-9	TRBJ2-7	ASSLELGREQY
TRBV5-5	TRBJ2-1	ASSLLGSGSAEQF
TRBV5-1	TRBJ2-6	ASSRGDGRSGANVLT
TRBV13	TRBJ2-7	ASSQLTLAGGYEQY
TRBV5-4	TRBJ2-7	ASSSPGTGDEQY
TRBV18	TRBJ2-7	ASSGTGTYEQY
TRBV11-3	TRBJ1-1	ASSLQGMNTEAF
TRBV19	TRBJ2-2	ASSQPAGGAGELF
TRBV5-1	TRBJ2-7	ASSNNYEQY
TRBV5-1	TRBJ1-5	ASSFSVDQPQH
TRBV7-3	TRBJ2-1	ASSLGSGRAGNEQF
TRBV30	TRBJ1-2	AWNRGDYGYT
TRBV19	TRBJ2-7	ASSSITGGSYEQY
TRBV18	TRBJ2-1	ASSPVTRTYNEQF
TRBV30	TRBJ2-5	AWSVPGSGRETQY
TRBV5-1	TRBJ2-1	ASTRDSSYNEQF
TRBV7-3	TRBJ1-1	ASSSSQGGTEAF
TRBV2	TRBJ1-2	ASSLDRGLYGYT
TRBV7-6	TRBJ1-5	ASSRDRGSNQPQH
TRBV9	TRBJ2-1	ASSGGQGENEQF
TRBV18	TRBJ2-7	ASSPSGTDTEQY
TRBV25-1	TRBJ1-1	ASHSDTEAF
TRBV29-1	TRBJ2-5	SVGWGRETQY
TRBV5-4	TRBJ2-1	ASTRDREYNEQF
TRBV15	TRBJ2-2	ATSTDRGRVTGELF
TRBV7-9	TRBJ1-5	SSSLPGEPQH
TRBV30	TRBJ2-7	AWEGQGAYEQY
TRBV7-8	TRBJ2-5	ASSLVQETQY
TRBV7-9	TRBJ2-1	ASSPTGGGYYNEQF
TRBV11-2	TRBJ2-6	ASRSQGYGANVLT
TRBV4-2	TRBJ2-7	ASSRGTSGASSYEQY
TRBV4-2	TRBJ2-1	ASSQVGSGGRNEQF
TRBV30	TRBJ2-7	AWAPQGYEQY
TRBV11-3	TRBJ1-1	ASSTRGTSNEAF
TRBV6-6	TRBJ2-7	ASSTQGYEQY
TRBV6-1	TRBJ1-1	ASSSGQTNTEAF
TRBV19	TRBJ2-1	ASSTSLRLNEQF